This paragraph reports one T cell receptor (beta chain). Germline V gene lookup returns CDR1 MDHEN and CDR2 SYDVKM. The CDR3 has 16 amino acids. Trimming pared 6 bases from V and 3 bases from J, leaving 19 bases between. These data belong to a study of blood T cell repertoires in COVID-19. Method: immunoSEQ multiplex PCR; TCRdb's copy keeps in-frame clones and lacks some. Of about 370,000 clones in the sample, under 90% are singletons; the top ten hold 1.7%. V is TRBV28 and J is TRBJ2-3; a possible D gene is TRBD2 (6 bases). The sequenced sample consisted of PBMCs or T cells enriched from blood (not recorded which). The TCR sequence derives from a woman aged 30 to 39 who had recovered from COVID-19. The CDR3 sequence: CASSAAVADKTDTQYF. CDR3 DNA: TGTGCCAGCAGCGCCGCAGTAGCGGATAAAACAGATACGCAGTATTTT.